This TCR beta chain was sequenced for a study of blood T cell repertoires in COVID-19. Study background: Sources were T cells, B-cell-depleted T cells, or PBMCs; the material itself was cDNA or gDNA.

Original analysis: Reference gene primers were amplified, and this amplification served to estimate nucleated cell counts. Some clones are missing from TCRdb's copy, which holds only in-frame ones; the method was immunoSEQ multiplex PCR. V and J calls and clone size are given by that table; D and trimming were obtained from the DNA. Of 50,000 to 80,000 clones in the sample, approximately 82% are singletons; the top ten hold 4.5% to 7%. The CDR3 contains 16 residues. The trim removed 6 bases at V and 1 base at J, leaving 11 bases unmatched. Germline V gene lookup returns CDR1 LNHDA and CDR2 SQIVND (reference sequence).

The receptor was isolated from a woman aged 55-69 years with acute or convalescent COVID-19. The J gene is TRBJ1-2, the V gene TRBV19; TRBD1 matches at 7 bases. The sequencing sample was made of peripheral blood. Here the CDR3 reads CASRKAGGDLNYGYTF. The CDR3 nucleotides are TGTGCCAGTAGGAAGGCAGGGGGAGATCTTAACTATGGCTACACCTTC. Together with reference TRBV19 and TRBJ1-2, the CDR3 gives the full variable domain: DGGITQSPKYLFRKEGQNVTLSCEQNLNHDAMYWYRQDPGQGLRLIYYSQIVNDFQKGDIAEGYSVSREKKESFPLTVTSAQKNPTAFYLCASRKAGGDLNYGYTFGSGTRLTVV.